Listed here are 5 T cell receptor beta chains from one sample, sequenced in a study of blood T cell repertoires in COVID-19. TCRdb keeps only in-frame clones here, not all; method: immunoSEQ multiplex PCR. The table records approximately 120,000 clones, 80% of them present only once. The sequencing input was peripheral blood. The source is a human donor in a cohort sampled during active COVID-19.

With regard to this clone: The same CDR3 arises from other DNA sequences in this sample as well. The chain is built from TRBV5-1 and TRBJ1-2; D ambiguous. The V end lost 0 bases, the J end lost 5 bases, and 5 bases lay between the germline ends. CDR3 length equals 12 residues. From germline, CDR1 is SGHRS and CDR2 YFSETQ. The CDR3 DNA reads TGCGCCAGCAGCTTGGCGGGTTATGGCTACACCTTC. This sequence encodes CASSLAGYGYTF.

The genes are TRBV28 and TRBJ2-7; D uncertain. Trimming pared 1 base from V and 3 bases from J, leaving 4 bases between. From germline, CDR1 is MDHEN and CDR2 SYDVKM. The CDR3 is made up of 12 amino acids. The CDR3 spells CASSLSGYEQYF. Here the CDR3 DNA reads TGTGCCAGCAGTTTATCGGGCTACGAGCAGTACTTC.

The chain uses TRBV9 and TRBJ2-3; 10 bases map to TRBD2. In germline, CDR1 is SGDLS, CDR2 YYNGEE. The V gene end was trimmed by 4 bases and the J gene end by 0 bases; junction bases not matched to a gene: 5. The CDR3 contains 16 residues. CDR3 protein: CASSLSGGASTDTQYF. CDR3 nucleotide sequence: TGTGCCAGCAGCTTAAGCGGGGGGGCTAGCACAGATACGCAGTATTTT. The variable domain in full, with the rest retrieved from reference TRBV9 and TRBJ2-3, is DSGVTQTPKHLITATGQRVTLRCSPRSGDLSVYWYQQSLDQGLQFLIQYYNGEERAKGNILERFSAQQFPDLHSELNLSSLELGDSALYFCASSLSGGASTDTQYFGPGTRLTVL.

The chain recombines TRBV7-8 with TRBJ2-7, with 8 bases aligning to TRBD2. The CDR3 covers 15 residues. Germline loops: CDR1 SGHVS, CDR2 FQNEAQ. Trimming at V came to 5 bases and at J to 2 bases, leaving 8 bases not matched to a gene. The CDR3, as DNA: TGTGCCAGCAGCCCGGAGATAGCGGGGACCTACGAGCAGTACTTC. It is translated as CASSPEIAGTYEQYF.

The chain's CDR3 is CASSLVASGTGGSYNEQFF. CDR3 coding DNA: TGCGCCAGCAGCTTGGTTGCGTCAGGGACAGGGGGCTCCTACAATGAGCAGTTCTTC. This rearrangement joins TRBV5-1 to TRBJ2-1, with 11 bases lining up with TRBD1. The ends lost 0 bases at V and 0 bases at J; junction bases unmatched: 8. Germline V gives CDR1 SGHRS, CDR2 YFSETQ. There are 19 residues in the CDR3.